This TCR beta chain stems from a study of beta chain features in type 1 diabetes. Deletions cut 4 bases from V and 3 bases from J, with 13 bases between. The length of the CDR3 is 15 residues. Germline lookup yields CDR1 LGHNA and CDR2 YSLEER. Expressed TCRB transcripts were sequenced, since all the RNA that had been isolated was reverse transcribed. Using immunoSEQ multiplex PCR, the repertoire was profiled, and TCRdb retains in-frame clones only, with some absent. The repertoire consists of about 24,000 clones, with 55% to 75% occurring once and the leading ten covering about 2.2%. Specimen: Tregs from blood. The V and J genes are TRBV4-3 and TRBJ1-3, with D perhaps matching TRBD1 (5 bases). The sequence came from a woman aged 40 to 55 in good health. The CDR3 DNA reads as TGCGCCAGCAGCCCCGTCTCAGGGTTTGGAAACACCATATATTTT. Amino acid sequence: CASSPVSGFGNTIYF.